This T cell receptor (beta chain) was sequenced in a study of graft-versus-host responses after intestinal transplantation. About the research overall: Multivisceral, liver-intestinal, or isolated intestinal transplants were performed in recipients.

Sequencing was performed with immunoSEQ multiplex PCR; in TCRdb, only in-frame clones are kept and a portion is missing. The table records roughly 1,800 clones, about 85% of them present only once. With 0 bases removed from V and 7 bases from J, the gap between germline ends came to 9 bases. CDR3 length equals 12 residues. From germline, CDR1 is GTSNPN and CDR2 SVGIG (reference sequence). Lymphocytes (intraepithelial and lamina propria) were released by processing the graft tissue. The chain has TRBV30 and TRBJ1-2; TRBD1 might be the D (5 bases). The source was ileum tissue, collected more than 55 days after intestinal transplant. The source is a human patient who received an intestinal transplant, so some T cells may come from the graft donor. CDR3 sequence (DNA): TGTGCCTGGAGTGTGGTCGGGGCTGGCTACACCTTC. As protein: CAWSVVGAGYTF.